Presented here are 3 T cell receptor beta chains from one specimen sequenced in a study of blood T cell repertoires in COVID-19. Profiling relied on immunoSEQ multiplex PCR, and the TCRdb table lists in-frame clones only, not all of them. The sample carries under 250,000 clones, 75% to 85% recorded once. Sequenced material: peripheral blood. Source of these receptors: a human donor in a cohort sampled during active COVID-19.

The chain carries TRBV4-3 and TRBJ1-4, with a possible D match to TRBD1 (5 bases). The ends were cut back, 1 base at V and 5 bases at J, with 11 bases in the middle. The CDR3 covers 15 residues. From germline, CDR1 is LGHNA and CDR2 YSLEER. The CDR3 spells CASSQVVTENEKLFF. The CDR3 DNA reads TGCGCCAGCAGCCAAGTTGTGACAGAGAATGAAAAACTGTTTTTT.

This chain joins TRBV30 and TRBJ2-3, with 13 bases that match TRBD2. The J segment lost 1 base and the V segment lost 5 bases, leaving 15 bases of the junction unmatched. Germline lookup yields CDR1 GTSNPN and CDR2 SVGIG (reference sequence). CDR3 length equals 19 residues. The CDR3 protein is CAWGPGLAGSLTGTDTQYF. The CDR3 coding sequence is TGTGCCTGGGGCCCGGGACTAGCGGGGTCCCTTACCGGCACAGATACGCAGTATTTT.

The gene calls are TRBV3-1 (or the pseudogene TRBV3-2) and TRBJ1-4, with D maybe TRBD1 (5 bases). The CDR3 covers 14 residues. CDR1 LGHDT and CDR2 YNNKEL come from the germline V gene (reference sequence). V lost 4 bases and J 8 bases, leaving 14 bases between the germline ends. CDR3 loop: CASSPRDAGEKLFF. In DNA, the CDR3 is TGTGCCAGCAGCCCCCGGGACGCGGGGGAAAAACTGTTTTTT.